The 27 T cell receptor beta chains given below trace back to one sample, sequenced in a study of blood T cell repertoires in COVID-19. The assay was immunoSEQ multiplex PCR, and TCRdb's table has in-frame clones only and misses some. Here the sample spans around 40,000 clones, 89% being singletons. What was sequenced was peripheral blood. These receptors originate from a man aged 50 to 59 with active COVID-19.

As to this clone: One end of the junction fails to match germline, which may point to a read error. The J gene is TRBJ1-4, the V gene TRBV10-3; 7 bases are shared with TRBD1. Germline CDR1 and CDR2: ENHRY and SYGVKD. This CDR3 has 17 residues. The CDR3 nucleotides are TGTGCCATCAGTGAGTCGAGTAGGGGGCAGCCAAATAGAAAAACTGTTTTT. Protein product: CAISESSRGQPNRKTVF.

This chain joins TRBV19 and TRBJ2-7, with 7 nucleotides matching TRBD2. V dropped 5 bases and J dropped 3; count of bases not matched to a gene: 4. The germline V gene encodes CDR1 LNHDA and CDR2 SQIVND (reference sequence). The CDR3 has 13 amino acids. The CDR3 bases are TGTGCCAGTAGTCCAGGACTAGTCTACGAGCAGTACTTC. It specifies CASSPGLVYEQYF.

The genes are TRBV6-2 or TRBV6-3 and TRBJ2-7; TRBD2 matches at 7 bases. The V and J ends lost 1 base and 0 bases, in that order; junction bases with no gene match: 3. This CDR3 is 15 amino acids long. The V gene's germline CDR1 is MNHEY and CDR2 SVGEGT. CDR3 loop: CASSYFTSDSYEQYF. DNA of the CDR3: TGTGCCAGCAGTTACTTTACTAGCGACTCCTACGAGCAGTACTTC.

The J gene is TRBJ1-5, the V gene TRBV2; 8 bases align to TRBD1. Germline CDR1 SNHLY, CDR2 FYNNEI. This CDR3 region has 14 residues. V shed 5 bases, J shed 9 bases, and the junction held 9 bases outside the gene matches. The CDR3 DNA reads TGTGCCAGCAGTTCAACAGGGGGGGGAGGGCCCCAGCATTTT. Protein product: CASSSTGGGGPQHF.

The chain carries TRBV29-1 and TRBJ2-7; possible D gene TRBD2, 6 bases. The germline V and J ends were trimmed by 1 base and 0 bases, with 7 bases remaining between them. CDR1 is SQVTM and CDR2 is ANQGSEA in the germline V gene. The length of the CDR3 is 13 residues. CDR3 DNA: TGCAGCGTTGAAGGCGGGACCTCCTACGAGCAGTACTTC. It encodes CSVEGGTSYEQYF.

The V gene is TRBV18, the J gene TRBJ1-1, with 7 bases aligning to TRBD1. CDR1 KGHSH and CDR2 LQKENI come from the germline V gene. The CDR3 spans 13 residues. V was pared by 8 bases and J by 3 bases, with 6 bases of the junction left unmatched. DNA of the CDR3: TGTGCCAGCGCGAACAGGGGTGACACTGAAGCTTTCTTT. It is translated as CASANRGDTEAFF.

This chain links TRBV23-1 with TRBJ2-3; D may be TRBD2 (5 bases). TRBV23-1 qualifies as an ORF whose function is uncertain. There are 15 residues in the CDR3. The V end was cut by 2 bases, the J end by 1 base, with 10 bases between. The CDR3 is CASSQAAGGTDTQYF. The CDR3 bases are TGCGCCAGCAGTCAAGCCGCCGGGGGCACAGATACGCAGTATTTT.

This chain connects TRBV28 to TRBJ2-3; TRBD2 agrees at 12 bases. Per the germline V gene, CDR1 is MDHEN and CDR2 is SYDVKM. CDR3 length equals 17 residues. V lost 2 bases, J lost 4 bases, and 7 bases stayed unmatched. The CDR3 coding sequence is TGTGCCAGCAGTTTAAAATCTAGCGGGAGGGAATCAGATACGCAGTATTTT. This gives the protein CASSLKSSGRESDTQYF.

The gene calls are TRBV3-1 (or the pseudogene TRBV3-2) and TRBJ1-1, with a possible D match to TRBD1 (6 bases). This CDR3 region has 16 residues. Germline assignment: CDR1 LGHDT and CDR2 YNNKEL (reference sequence). V shed 0 bases and J shed 5 bases, with 16 bases lying between them. The CDR3 nucleotides read TGTGCCAGCAGCCAAGACCGAATTGGACAGTATACTGAAGCTTTCTTT. This sequence encodes CASSQDRIGQYTEAFF.

This chain links TRBV18 with TRBJ1-1, with TRBD1 matching over 7 bases. The CDR3 runs 16 residues. CDR1 is KGHSH, CDR2 LQKENI, per germline. V lost 3 bases, J lost 0 bases, and 7 bases stayed unmatched. The CDR3 protein is CASSPSFGQVNTEAFF. CDR3 DNA sequence: TGTGCCAGCTCACCGTCTTTCGGACAGGTGAACACTGAAGCTTTCTTT.

This sequence joins TRBV7-3 and TRBJ1-1; possibly TRBD1 for D (6 bases). Between the trimmed V and J ends, which lost 1 base and 6 bases, there was a span of 12 bases. Germline lookup yields CDR1 SGHTA and CDR2 FQGTGA. The CDR3 loop spans 14 amino acids. The CDR3 here is CASSLMPGGPEAFF. The CDR3 DNA is TGTGCCAGCAGCTTAATGCCCGGGGGGCCTGAAGCTTTCTTT.

The chain couples TRBV7-9 to TRBJ2-3; 7 nucleotides align to TRBD2. V shed 1 base and J 4 bases; nucleotides not matched to a gene: 8. The CDR3 is 16 residues long. The germline V gene has CDR1 SEHNR and CDR2 FQNEAQ (reference sequence). CDR3 nucleotides: TGTGCCAGCAGCTTAGGGGACTACCCTCGCCCAGATACGCAGTATTTT. This sequence encodes CASSLGDYPRPDTQYF.

This chain joins TRBV6-5 and TRBJ2-7; possibly TRBD1 for D (6 bases). V dropped 0 bases and J dropped 0 bases, with 12 bases sitting between them. This CDR3 comprises 16 residues. Looked up from germline, CDR1 is MNHEY and CDR2 is SVGAGI. This chain's CDR3 is CASSYSSVGASYEQYF. CDR3 sequence (DNA): TGTGCCAGCAGTTACTCGAGCGTGGGGGCCTCCTACGAGCAGTACTTC.

The gene calls are TRBV14 and TRBJ2-1; 8 nucleotides align to TRBD2. Germline assignment: CDR1 SGHDN and CDR2 FVKESK. Losses at the gene ends were 2 bases for V and 8 bases for J; bases not matched to a gene: 8. This CDR3 is built from 15 residues. CDR3 sequence: CASSQLSGSADEQFF. CDR3 DNA sequence: TGTGCCAGCAGCCAATTAAGCGGGAGTGCCGATGAGCAGTTCTTC.

The V and J genes are TRBV18 and TRBJ2-7; D gene uncertain. Germline CDR1 is KGHSH and CDR2 is LQKENI. The CDR3 is 15 residues long. V was trimmed by 0 bases and J by 2 bases, leaving 11 bases between them. Here the CDR3 DNA reads TGTGCCAGCTCACCACCAAATTCGGAGACCTACGAGCAGTACTTC. It yields the protein CASSPPNSETYEQYF.

The chain is built from TRBV12-5 and TRBJ1-1; 8 bases line up with TRBD1. Germline values: CDR1 LGHNT, CDR2 FRNRAP. This CDR3 contains 14 residues. Losses at the gene ends were 2 bases for V and 3 bases for J; bases not matched to a gene: 2. In DNA, the CDR3 is TGTGCTAGTGGTTTGAACAGGGGGGACACTGAAGCTTTCTTT. Its protein is CASGLNRGDTEAFF. Supplemented by reference TRBV12-5 and TRBJ1-1, the full variable domain reads DARVTQTPRHKVTEMGQEVTMRCQPILGHNTVFWYRQTMMQGLELLAYFRNRAPLDDSGMPKDRFSAEMPDATLATLKIQPSEPRDSAVYFCASGLNRGDTEAFFGQGTRLTVV.

The chain employs TRBV7-9 and TRBJ2-2; possibly TRBD1 for D (5 bases). The V and J ends lost 6 bases and 1 base respectively, with 9 bases between them. From germline, CDR1 is SEHNR and CDR2 FQNEAQ (reference sequence). CDR3 length equals 14 residues. The CDR3: CASRRGQNTGELFF. The CDR3 DNA sequence: TGTGCCAGCAGACGCGGACAGAACACCGGGGAGCTGTTTTTT. Combining the CDR3 with reference TRBV7-9 and TRBJ2-2 gives the whole variable domain DTGVSQNPRHKITKRGQNVTFRCDPISEHNRLYWYRQTLGQGPEFLTYFQNEAQLEKSRLLSDRFSAERPKGSFSTLEIQRTEQGDSAMYLCASRRGQNTGELFFGEGSRLTVL.

The chain links TRBV24-1 to TRBJ2-5, with 8 bases that match TRBD2. Germline lookup yields CDR1 KGHDR and CDR2 SFDVKD. Trimming at V came to 5 bases and at J to 2 bases, leaving 6 bases not matched to a gene. The CDR3 is made up of 15 amino acids. In DNA, the CDR3 is TGTGCCACCAGTGTCGGGGGGGCAGCACAAGAGACCCAGTACTTC. It codes for CATSVGGAAQETQYF.

J is TRBJ2-7 and V is TRBV30; TRBD1 is a possible D gene (6 bases). In germline, CDR1 is GTSNPN, CDR2 SVGIG (reference sequence). The V and J ends lost 2 bases and 12 bases respectively, with 20 bases between them. CDR3 length equals 13 residues. CDR3 DNA sequence: TGTGCCTGGAGTACATCCCCCGACACCAGGGGGTACTTC. It translates to CAWSTSPDTRGYF.

This clone has only one observation. V usage is TRBV19 and J usage is TRBJ2-2; no reliable D call. The CDR3 has 14 residues. Germline V gene lookup returns CDR1 LNHDA and CDR2 SQIVND (reference sequence). Trimming took 5 bases from V and 0 from J, leaving 7 bases between them. The CDR3 here is CASSGPTNTGELFF. CDR3 bases: TGTGCCAGTAGTGGGCCAACGAACACCGGGGAGCTGTTTTTT.

Here the CDR3 reads CASSQVSGIIGEQFF. The CDR3 DNA sequence: TGCGCCAGCAGCCAAGTAAGCGGGATTATCGGTGAGCAGTTCTTC. V is TRBV4-1 and J is TRBJ2-1; 7 positions match TRBD2. V lost 1 base and J lost 9; bases outside the gene matches: 9. Germline lookup yields CDR1 MGHRA and CDR2 YSYEKL. This CDR3 has 15 residues.

The rearrangement joins TRBV6-5 to TRBJ2-1; 8 nucleotides agree with TRBD2. The CDR3 runs to 14 residues. The V gene's germline CDR1 is MNHEY and CDR2 SVGAGI. V lost 6 bases and J lost 8; bases outside the gene matches: 9. Here the CDR3 reads CASRKLADLDEQFF. CDR3 sequence (DNA): TGTGCCAGCAGGAAACTAGCGGACTTGGATGAGCAGTTCTTC.

The CDR3 here is CASSRTSGLNTGELFF. The DNA of the CDR3 is TGTGCCAGTAGCCGGACTAGCGGCTTGAACACCGGGGAGCTGTTTTTT. J is TRBJ2-2 and V is TRBV19; 10 bases fit TRBD2. Germline trimming cut 6 bases from V and 1 base from J; bases unmatched to any gene: 5. CDR3 size: 16 residues. Germline-derived CDR1 and CDR2 are LNHDA and SQIVND (reference sequence).

V usage is TRBV28 and J usage is TRBJ2-3; 8 positions match TRBD2. The CDR3 sequence is 20 residues long. CDR1 and CDR2 from the germline V gene are MDHEN and SYDVKM. V trimming: 6 bases; J trimming: 1 base; junction bases outside the gene matches: 21. CDR3 sequence (DNA): TGTGCCAGCAGCTTTCCCTCCAATTCGAAATCTAGCGGGCGCACAGATACGCAGTATTTT. Amino acids: CASSFPSNSKSSGRTDTQYF.

The chain employs TRBV7-9 and TRBJ2-7, with D possibly TRBD2 on 5 matching bases. The CDR3 contains 14 residues. The V end lost 8 bases, the J end lost 3 bases, and 17 bases lay between the germline ends. CDR1 is SEHNR and CDR2 is FQNEAQ in the germline V gene (reference sequence). CDR3 in amino acids: CASGVGDSFYEQYF. The CDR3 DNA follows: TGTGCCAGCGGGGTGGGAGATTCCTTCTACGAGCAGTACTTC.

The chain is built from TRBV28 and TRBJ2-7; possibly TRBD2 for D (5 bases). This CDR3 has 13 amino acids. The V end lost 3 bases, the J end lost 4 bases, and 10 bases lay between the germline ends. Looked up from germline, CDR1 is MDHEN and CDR2 is SYDVKM. This chain's CDR3 is CASSLEAKYEQYF. The CDR3 DNA follows: TGTGCCAGCAGTTTGGAGGCCAAGTACGAGCAGTACTTC.

The V gene is TRBV28, the J gene TRBJ2-2, with 10 bases matching TRBD2. Germline V CDR1 and CDR2: MDHEN, SYDVKM. The CDR3 has 16 residues. V shed 1 base and J 6 bases; nucleotides not matched to a gene: 5. CDR3 sequence (DNA): TGTGCCAGCAGTTTATTAGCGGGAGGTCCTCCCGGGGAGCTGTTTTTT. Translation gives CASSLLAGGPPGELFF.